The 5 T cell receptor beta chains below come from one sample, sequenced in a study of blood T cell repertoires in COVID-19. Repertoires were generated with immunoSEQ multiplex PCR, while TCRdb's copy carries only in-frame clones and drops some. This sample carries roughly 290,000 clones, approximately 89% of them seen once, and the ten largest clones take 12%. Source material: peripheral blood. The source of these receptors is a woman aged 55-69 years with acute or convalescent COVID-19.

This clone was counted once. Here the CDR3 DNA reads TGTGCCAGCAGCGTCGGACAGGGCGCTGAAGCTTTCTTT. It specifies CASSVGQGAEAFF. J is TRBJ1-1 and V is TRBV7-9, with 8 bases matching TRBD1. From germline, CDR1 is SEHNR and CDR2 FQNEAQ (reference sequence). The CDR3 consists of 13 residues. V shed 5 bases, J shed 6 bases, and the junction held 5 bases outside the gene matches.

The rearrangement links TRBV28 to TRBJ1-1; TRBD1 might be the D (6 bases). CDR1 MDHEN and CDR2 SYDVKM come from the germline V gene. The length of the CDR3 is 12 residues. V was pared by 5 bases and J by 9 bases, with 13 bases between. The CDR3 DNA follows: TGTGCCAGCAGTGTGACACAGGGCCAAGCTTTCTTT. Amino acid sequence: CASSVTQGQAFF.

This clone was seen just once. The rearrangement links TRBV2 to TRBJ2-7; D unresolved. CDR1 and CDR2 (germline): SNHLY, FYNNEI. CDR3 length: 13 amino acids. Deletions cut 2 bases from V and 2 bases from J, with 7 bases between. The CDR3 protein is CASSEYITYEQYF. CDR3 nucleotide sequence: TGTGCCAGCAGTGAATACATCACCTACGAGCAGTACTTC.

This sequence joins TRBV19 and TRBJ1-5; TRBD1 matches 8 bases. Germline CDR1 is LNHDA and CDR2 is SQIVND (reference sequence). The CDR3 contains 14 residues. V trimming: 5 bases; J trimming: 7 bases; junction bases outside the gene matches: 7. The CDR3 protein is CASSPGQGLQPQHF. The DNA for the CDR3 is TGTGCCAGTAGTCCAGGACAGGGTTTGCAGCCCCAGCATTTT.

The chain recombines TRBV6-5 with TRBJ1-1, with 8 bases lining up with TRBD1. This CDR3 region has 14 residues. The V gene's germline CDR1 is MNHEY and CDR2 SVGAGI. The ends lost 2 bases at V and 4 bases at J; junction bases unmatched: 3. The CDR3 region has the DNA TGTGCCAGCAGTTACACGCAGGGGGCCACTGAAGCTTTCTTT. It encodes CASSYTQGATEAFF.